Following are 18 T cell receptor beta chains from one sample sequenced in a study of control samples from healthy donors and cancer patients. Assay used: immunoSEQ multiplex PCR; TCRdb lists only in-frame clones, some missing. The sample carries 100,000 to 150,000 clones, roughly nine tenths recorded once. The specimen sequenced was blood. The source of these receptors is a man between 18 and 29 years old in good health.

The CDR3 nucleotides read TGTGCCAGCTCACCATCGGACAATGAGCAGTTCTTC. Protein product: CASSPSDNEQFF. This chain joins TRBV18 and TRBJ2-1; D gene ambiguous. CDR3 size: 12 residues. Trimming removed 2 bases at V and 5 bases at J, with 4 bases between. CDR1 is KGHSH and CDR2 is LQKENI in the germline V gene.

The CDR3 DNA reads as TGTGCCAGCAGCTTTATACAGGGAGCTAATGAAAAACTGTTTTTT. Its translation is CASSFIQGANEKLFF. The chain combines TRBV7-2 with TRBJ1-4; a possible D gene is TRBD1 (6 bases). Germline CDR1 SGHTA, CDR2 FQGNSA. The CDR3 runs to 15 residues. Trimming removed 3 bases at V and 3 bases at J, with 11 bases between.

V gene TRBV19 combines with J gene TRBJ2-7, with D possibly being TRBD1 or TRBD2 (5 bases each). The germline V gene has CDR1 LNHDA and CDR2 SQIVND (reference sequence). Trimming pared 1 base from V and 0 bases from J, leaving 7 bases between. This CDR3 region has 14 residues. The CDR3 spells CASSIGGSSYEQYF. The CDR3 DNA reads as TGTGCCAGTAGTATAGGGGGGAGCTCCTACGAGCAGTACTTC.

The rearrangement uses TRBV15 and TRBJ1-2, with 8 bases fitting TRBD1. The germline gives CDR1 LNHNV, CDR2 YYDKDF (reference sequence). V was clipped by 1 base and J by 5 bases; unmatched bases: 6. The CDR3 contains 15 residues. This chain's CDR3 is CATSRGTGSRYGYTF. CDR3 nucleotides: TGTGCCACCAGCAGAGGGACAGGGAGTAGGTATGGCTACACCTTC.

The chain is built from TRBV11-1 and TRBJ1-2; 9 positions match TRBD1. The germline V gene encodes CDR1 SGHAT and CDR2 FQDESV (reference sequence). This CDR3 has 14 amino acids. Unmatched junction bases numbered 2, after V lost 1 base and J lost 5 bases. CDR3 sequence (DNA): TGTGCCAGCAGCTTAGAAGGGACAGGGTATGGCTACACCTTC. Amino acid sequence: CASSLEGTGYGYTF.

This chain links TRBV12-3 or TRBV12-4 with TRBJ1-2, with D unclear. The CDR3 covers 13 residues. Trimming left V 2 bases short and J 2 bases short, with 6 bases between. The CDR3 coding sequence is TGTGCCAGCAGTTTATTTGGAAACTATGGCTACACCTTC. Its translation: CASSLFGNYGYTF.

The DNA for the CDR3 is TGTGCCATCAGTCCAAACCTTGGAAACACCATATATTTT. Translating it yields CAISPNLGNTIYF. This chain uses TRBV10-3 with TRBJ1-3; D is unresolved. Germline-derived CDR1 and CDR2 are ENHRY and SYGVKD. CDR3 size: 13 residues. V lost 5 bases to trimming and J lost 3 bases, with 8 bases between them.

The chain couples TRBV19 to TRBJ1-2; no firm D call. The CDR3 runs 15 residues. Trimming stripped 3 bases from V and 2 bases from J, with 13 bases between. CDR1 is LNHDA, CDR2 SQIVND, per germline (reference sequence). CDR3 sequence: CASSISRVGNYGYTF. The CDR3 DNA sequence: TGTGCCAGTAGTATTTCGCGGGTAGGGAACTATGGCTACACCTTC.

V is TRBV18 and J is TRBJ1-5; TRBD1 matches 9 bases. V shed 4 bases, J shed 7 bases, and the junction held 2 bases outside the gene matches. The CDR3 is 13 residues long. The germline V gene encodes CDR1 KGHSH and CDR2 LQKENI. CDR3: CASSRGQGQPQHF. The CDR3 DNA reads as TGTGCCAGCTCACGGGGACAGGGCCAGCCCCAGCATTTT.

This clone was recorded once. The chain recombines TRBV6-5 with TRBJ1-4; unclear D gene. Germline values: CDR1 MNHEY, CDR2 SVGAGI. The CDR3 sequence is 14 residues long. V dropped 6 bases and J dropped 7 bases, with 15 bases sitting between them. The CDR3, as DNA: TGTGCCAGCAGGCCACAGAGCGTAATTGAAAAACTGTTTTTT. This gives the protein CASRPQSVIEKLFF.

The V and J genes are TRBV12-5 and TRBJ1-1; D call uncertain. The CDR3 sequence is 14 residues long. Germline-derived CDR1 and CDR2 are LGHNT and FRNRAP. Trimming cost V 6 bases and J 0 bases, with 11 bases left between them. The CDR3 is CASGLGPLNTEAFF. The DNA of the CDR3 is TGTGCTAGTGGCCTCGGCCCGTTGAACACTGAAGCTTTCTTT.

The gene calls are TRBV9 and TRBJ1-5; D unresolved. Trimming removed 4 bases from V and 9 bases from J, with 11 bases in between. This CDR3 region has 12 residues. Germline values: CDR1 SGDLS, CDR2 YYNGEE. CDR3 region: CASSLGIRPQHF. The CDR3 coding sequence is TGTGCCAGCAGCTTAGGAATAAGGCCCCAGCATTTT.

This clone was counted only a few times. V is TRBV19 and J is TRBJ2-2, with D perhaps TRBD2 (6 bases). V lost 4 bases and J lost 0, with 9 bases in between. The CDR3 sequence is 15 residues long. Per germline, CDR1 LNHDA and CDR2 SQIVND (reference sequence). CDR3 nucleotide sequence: TGTGCCAGTAGTAGTGCGGGACCGAACACCGGGGAGCTGTTTTTT. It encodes CASSSAGPNTGELFF.

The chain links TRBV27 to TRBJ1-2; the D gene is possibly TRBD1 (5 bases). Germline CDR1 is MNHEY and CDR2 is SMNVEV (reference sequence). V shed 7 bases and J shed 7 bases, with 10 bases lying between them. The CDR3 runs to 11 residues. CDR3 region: CASTNGGGYTF. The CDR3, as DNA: TGTGCCAGCACTAATGGGGGTGGCTACACCTTC.

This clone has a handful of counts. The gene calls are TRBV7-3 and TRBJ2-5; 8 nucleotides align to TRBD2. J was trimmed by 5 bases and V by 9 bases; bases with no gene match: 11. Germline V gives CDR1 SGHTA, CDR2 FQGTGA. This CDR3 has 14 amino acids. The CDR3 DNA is TGTGCCAGTCATAGCGGGGTTAGTGGGGAGACCCAGTACTTC. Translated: CASHSGVSGETQYF.

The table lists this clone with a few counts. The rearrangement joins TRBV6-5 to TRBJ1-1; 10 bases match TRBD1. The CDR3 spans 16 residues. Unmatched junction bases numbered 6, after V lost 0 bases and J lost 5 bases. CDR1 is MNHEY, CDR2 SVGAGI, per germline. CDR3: CASSYSRTGGLTEAFF. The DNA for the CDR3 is TGTGCCAGCAGTTACTCAAGGACAGGGGGGCTTACTGAAGCTTTCTTT.

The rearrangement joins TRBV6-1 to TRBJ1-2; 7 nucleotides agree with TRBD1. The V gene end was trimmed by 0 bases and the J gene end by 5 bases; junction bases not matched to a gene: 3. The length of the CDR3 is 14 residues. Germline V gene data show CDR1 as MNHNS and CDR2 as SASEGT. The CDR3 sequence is CASSEAGTDYGYTF. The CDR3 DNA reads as TGTGCCAGCAGTGAAGCGGGGACAGATTATGGCTACACCTTC.

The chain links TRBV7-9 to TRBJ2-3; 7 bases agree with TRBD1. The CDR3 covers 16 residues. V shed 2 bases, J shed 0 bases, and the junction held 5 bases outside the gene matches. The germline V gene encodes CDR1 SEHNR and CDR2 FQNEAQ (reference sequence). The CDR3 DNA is TGTGCCAGCAGCTTAAGGACAGGTGGGAGCACAGATACGCAGTATTTT. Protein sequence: CASSLRTGGSTDTQYF. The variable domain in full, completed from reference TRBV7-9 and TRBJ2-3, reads DTGVSQNPRHKITKRGQNVTFRCDPISEHNRLYWYRQTLGQGPEFLTYFQNEAQLEKSRLLSDRFSAERPKGSFSTLEIQRTEQGDSAMYLCASSLRTGGSTDTQYFGPGTRLTVL.